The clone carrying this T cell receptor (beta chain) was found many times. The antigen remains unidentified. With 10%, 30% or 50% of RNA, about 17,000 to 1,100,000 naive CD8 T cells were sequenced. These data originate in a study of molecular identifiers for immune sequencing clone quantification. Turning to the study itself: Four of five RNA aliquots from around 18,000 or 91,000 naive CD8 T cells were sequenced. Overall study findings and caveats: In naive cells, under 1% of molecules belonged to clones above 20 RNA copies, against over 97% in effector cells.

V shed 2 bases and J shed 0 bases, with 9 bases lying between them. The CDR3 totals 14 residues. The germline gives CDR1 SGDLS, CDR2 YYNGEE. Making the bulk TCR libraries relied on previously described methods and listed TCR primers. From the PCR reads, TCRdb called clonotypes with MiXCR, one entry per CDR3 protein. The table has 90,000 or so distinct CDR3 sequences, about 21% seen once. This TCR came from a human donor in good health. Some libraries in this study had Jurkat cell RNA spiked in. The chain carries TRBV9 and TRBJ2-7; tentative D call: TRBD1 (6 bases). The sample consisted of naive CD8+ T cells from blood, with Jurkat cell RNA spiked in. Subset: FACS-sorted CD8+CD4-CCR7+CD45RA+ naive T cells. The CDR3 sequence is CASSVGQSSYEQYF. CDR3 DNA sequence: TGTGCCAGCAGCGTCGGACAGAGCTCCTACGAGCAGTACTTC. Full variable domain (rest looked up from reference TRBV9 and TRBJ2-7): DSGVTQTPKHLITATGQRVTLRCSPRSGDLSVYWYQQSLDQGLQFLIQYYNGEERAKGNILERFSAQQFPDLHSELNLSSLELGDSALYFCASSVGQSSYEQYFGPGTRLTVT.